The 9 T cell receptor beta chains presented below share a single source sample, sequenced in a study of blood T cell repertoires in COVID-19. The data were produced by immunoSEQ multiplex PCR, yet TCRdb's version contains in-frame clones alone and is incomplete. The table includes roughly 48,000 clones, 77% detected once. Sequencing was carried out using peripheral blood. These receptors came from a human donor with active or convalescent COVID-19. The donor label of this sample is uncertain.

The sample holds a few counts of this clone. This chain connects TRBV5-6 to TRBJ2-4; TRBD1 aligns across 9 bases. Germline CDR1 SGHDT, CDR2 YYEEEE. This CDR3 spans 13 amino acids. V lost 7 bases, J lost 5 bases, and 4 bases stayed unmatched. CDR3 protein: CASRGTGQNIQYF. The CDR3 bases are TGTGCCAGCCGGGGGACAGGGCAAAACATTCAGTACTTC.

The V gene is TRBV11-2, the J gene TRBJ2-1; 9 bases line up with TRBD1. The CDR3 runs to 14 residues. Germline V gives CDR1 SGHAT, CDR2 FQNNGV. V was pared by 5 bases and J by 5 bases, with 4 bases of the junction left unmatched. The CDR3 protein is CASSLGQGHNEQFF. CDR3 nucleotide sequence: TGTGCCAGCAGCCTGGGACAGGGACACAATGAGCAGTTCTTC.

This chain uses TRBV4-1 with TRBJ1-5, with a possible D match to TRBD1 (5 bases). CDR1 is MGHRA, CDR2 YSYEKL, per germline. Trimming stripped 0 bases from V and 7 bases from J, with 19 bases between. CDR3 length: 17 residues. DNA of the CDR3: TGCGCCAGCAGCCAAGATGGGGGTGGAGGGGCTAGGCAGCCCCAGCATTTT. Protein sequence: CASSQDGGGGARQPQHF.

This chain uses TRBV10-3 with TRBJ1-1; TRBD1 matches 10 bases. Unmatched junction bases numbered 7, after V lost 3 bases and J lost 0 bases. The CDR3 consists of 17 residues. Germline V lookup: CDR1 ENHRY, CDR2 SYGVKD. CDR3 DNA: TGTGCCATCAGTGAAGGGACAGGGGCGTTTATGAACACTGAAGCTTTCTTT. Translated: CAISEGTGAFMNTEAFF.

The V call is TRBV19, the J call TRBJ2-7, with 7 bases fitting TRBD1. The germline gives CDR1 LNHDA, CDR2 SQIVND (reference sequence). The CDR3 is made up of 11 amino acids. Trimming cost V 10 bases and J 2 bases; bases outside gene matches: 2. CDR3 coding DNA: TGTGCCAAGGGACAGCCCTACGAGCAGTACTTC. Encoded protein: CAKGQPYEQYF.

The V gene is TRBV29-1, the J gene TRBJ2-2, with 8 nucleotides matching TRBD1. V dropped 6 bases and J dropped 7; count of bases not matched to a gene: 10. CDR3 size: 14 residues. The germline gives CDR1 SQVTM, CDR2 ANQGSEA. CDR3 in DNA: TGCAGCGTCGGACAGGGTGGCTATAGCGGGGAGCTGTTTTTT. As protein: CSVGQGGYSGELFF.

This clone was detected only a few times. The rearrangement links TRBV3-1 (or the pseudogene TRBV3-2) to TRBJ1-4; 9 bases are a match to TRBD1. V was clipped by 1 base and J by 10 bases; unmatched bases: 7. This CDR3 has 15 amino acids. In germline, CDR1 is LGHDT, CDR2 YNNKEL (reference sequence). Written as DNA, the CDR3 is TGTGCCAGCAGCCAAGGGGGACAGGGCTTAGTAAAACTGTTTTTT. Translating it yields CASSQGGQGLVKLFF.

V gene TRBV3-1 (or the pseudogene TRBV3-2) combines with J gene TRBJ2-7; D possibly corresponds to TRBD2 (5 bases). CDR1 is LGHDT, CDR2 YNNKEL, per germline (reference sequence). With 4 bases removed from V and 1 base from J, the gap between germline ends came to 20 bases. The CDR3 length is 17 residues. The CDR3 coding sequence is TGTGCCAGCAGCCGGTCCCCCGGGCTTGGAGGATCCTACGAGCAGTACTTC. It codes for CASSRSPGLGGSYEQYF.

In nucleotides, the CDR3 is TGTGCCAGTAGTATAATAGGGGCGGCTAGCGGGAGAACAGATACGCAGTATTTT. Translated: CASSIIGAASGRTDTQYF. This sequence joins TRBV19 and TRBJ2-3; 10 positions match TRBD2. The CDR3 runs 18 residues. The V gene's germline CDR1 is LNHDA and CDR2 SQIVND (reference sequence). Germline trimming cut 2 bases from V and 3 bases from J; bases unmatched to any gene: 11.